The rows below give T cell receptor beta chains drawn from one sample of a study of identical twins. TCRdb itself ran the 5' RACE reads through MiXCR, one entry per CDR3 protein. This table holds around 1.7 million distinct CDR3 sequences, around a third found once. Sequencing was performed on cord blood. These receptors were obtained from a newborn girl in good health. The CDR3 runs from the conserved cysteine through the conserved F or W. The D gene is left open where the match is weak. Only some rows state a clone size, as once, few, many or a class for expanded clones.

v_gene: TRBV7-9
d_gene: NA
abundance: few
j_gene: TRBJ2-1
CDR3nt: TGTGCCAGCAGCAGTTCAGGCGGCGTCAATGAGCAGTTCTTC
CDR3aa: CASSSSGGVNEQFF

v_gene: TRBV2
d_gene: TRBD2
abundance: many
j_gene: TRBJ2-5
CDR3nt: TGTGCCAGCATTCGGCTAGCGGAGCAGTACTTC
CDR3aa: CASIRLAEQYF

v_gene: TRBV12-3/TRBV12-4
d_gene: NA
abundance: NA
j_gene: TRBJ1-1
CDR3nt: TGTGCCAGCAGTTTAGGGAGAAAGGCGAACACTGAAGCTTTCTTT
CDR3aa: CASSLGRKANTEAFF

v_gene: TRBV7-9
d_gene: NA
abundance: NA
j_gene: TRBJ2-1
CDR3nt: TGTGCCAGTGACTTTTCGGGAGAGCAGTTCTTC
CDR3aa: CASDFSGEQFF

v_gene: TRBV6-6
d_gene: TRBD2
abundance: NA
j_gene: TRBJ2-1
CDR3nt: TGTGCCAGCAGTTACCTGACTAGCGGGCGTAATGAGCAGTTCTTC
CDR3aa: CASSYLTSGRNEQFF

v_gene: TRBV4-1
d_gene: TRBD2
abundance: few
j_gene: TRBJ2-7
CDR3nt: TGCGCCAGCAGCATAAGACCTAGCGGCTCCTACGAGCAGTACTTC
CDR3aa: CASSIRPSGSYEQYF

v_gene: TRBV6-2/TRBV6-3
d_gene: TRBD2
abundance: NA
j_gene: TRBJ2-1
CDR3nt: TGTGCCAGCAGTGGACGACCGCGGGGGGTCTCCTACAATGAGCAGTTCTTC
CDR3aa: CASSGRPRGVSYNEQFF

v_gene: TRBV9
d_gene: NA
abundance: few
j_gene: TRBJ2-3
CDR3nt: TGTGCCAGCAGCGTAGGTTGGGGGGGCCCCACAGATACGCAGTATTTT
CDR3aa: CASSVGWGGPTDTQYF

v_gene: TRBV24-1
d_gene: TRBD1
abundance: few
j_gene: TRBJ2-3
CDR3nt: TGTGCCACCTCCGGACAGGGGGCTAGCACAGATACGCAGTATTTT
CDR3aa: CATSGQGASTDTQYF

v_gene: TRBV7-2
d_gene: TRBD2
abundance: once
j_gene: TRBJ2-2
CDR3nt: TGTGCCAGCAGCTCCGTAGCGGGGGTGAACACCGGGGAGCTGTTTTTT
CDR3aa: CASSSVAGVNTGELFF

v_gene: TRBV25-1
d_gene: NA
abundance: NA
j_gene: TRBJ2-1
CDR3nt: TGTGCCAGCAGGGCACGCGGGCCTAGTCGCCAGGTCACTGAGCAGTTCTTC
CDR3aa: CASRARGPSRQVTEQFF

v_gene: TRBV12-3/TRBV12-4
d_gene: NA
abundance: many
j_gene: TRBJ1-1
CDR3nt: TGTGCCAGCAGTTTCGGACGGCTTAACACTGAAGCTTTCTTT
CDR3aa: CASSFGRLNTEAFF

v_gene: TRBV14
d_gene: NA
abundance: NA
j_gene: TRBJ2-3
CDR3nt: TGTGCCCGCAGCCAAGAGCAGCCCTTCCTTGGGACAGATACGCAGTATTTT
CDR3aa: CARSQEQPFLGTDTQYF

v_gene: TRBV20-1
d_gene: TRBD1
abundance: few
j_gene: TRBJ1-2
CDR3nt: TGCAGTGCCCATCGACAGGGGGCGTATGGCTACACCTTC
CDR3aa: CSAHRQGAYGYTF

v_gene: TRBV6-2/TRBV6-3
d_gene: NA
abundance: NA
j_gene: TRBJ2-6
CDR3nt: TGTGCCAGCAGTTACCCCCGCAAATCAGGAACTGGGGCCAACGTCCTGACTTTC
CDR3aa: CASSYPRKSGTGANVLTF

v_gene: TRBV19
d_gene: NA
abundance: NA
j_gene: TRBJ2-3
CDR3nt: TGTGCCAGTAGTATGGGCGGGACCTTCACAGATACGCAGTATTTT
CDR3aa: CASSMGGTFTDTQYF

v_gene: TRBV27
d_gene: TRBD1
abundance: NA
j_gene: TRBJ1-1
CDR3nt: TGTGCCAGCAGTTTAACAAGGGGGCGCCCTGAAGCTTTCTTT
CDR3aa: CASSLTRGRPEAFF

v_gene: TRBV5-1
d_gene: NA
abundance: few
j_gene: TRBJ1-6
CDR3nt: TGCGCCAGCAGCCAGGGGTCCAGGGCAAATTCACCCCTCCACTTT
CDR3aa: CASSQGSRANSPLHF

v_gene: TRBV28
d_gene: NA
abundance: NA
j_gene: TRBJ2-1
CDR3nt: TGTGCCTGCAGTTTTCGAAATGAGCAGTTCTTC
CDR3aa: CACSFRNEQFF

v_gene: TRBV27
d_gene: NA
abundance: few
j_gene: TRBJ1-1
CDR3nt: TGTGCCAGCAGTTTATCTTTTTATGAGGGTCGAGAAGAGGACACTGAAGCTTTCTTT
CDR3aa: CASSLSFYEGREEDTEAFF

v_gene: TRBV27
d_gene: NA
abundance: once
j_gene: TRBJ1-2
CDR3nt: TGTGCCAGCAGTTTATACAGGAATAATGGCTACACCTTC
CDR3aa: CASSLYRNNGYTF

v_gene: TRBV5-1
d_gene: TRBD2
abundance: NA
j_gene: TRBJ2-4
CDR3nt: TGCGCCAGCAGCACGGGACTAGCGGCGGTTAAAAACATTCAGTACTTC
CDR3aa: CASSTGLAAVKNIQYF

v_gene: TRBV7-6
d_gene: TRBD2
abundance: NA
j_gene: TRBJ2-1
CDR3nt: TGTGCCAGCAGCTCCAGACTGGGGCGGGGGACTAGCAGACAGTTCTTC
CDR3aa: CASSSRLGRGTSRQFF

v_gene: TRBV11-2
d_gene: NA
abundance: NA
j_gene: TRBJ1-2
CDR3nt: TGTGCCGGCAGCTTAGAGTCCAGGGTCAACTATGGCTACACCTTC
CDR3aa: CAGSLESRVNYGYTF

v_gene: TRBV29-1
d_gene: NA
abundance: NA
j_gene: TRBJ2-5
CDR3nt: TGCAGCGGGACCGAAGTAGAGACCCAGTACTTC
CDR3aa: CSGTEVETQYF

v_gene: TRBV20-1
d_gene: TRBD1
abundance: few
j_gene: TRBJ1-5
CDR3nt: TGCAGTGCTTTCCGACAGGGTAGCAATCAGCCCCAGCATTTT
CDR3aa: CSAFRQGSNQPQHF

v_gene: TRBV15
d_gene: NA
abundance: NA
j_gene: TRBJ2-1
CDR3nt: TGTGCCACCAGCAGAGGTGGAAGACTACTTGGGGTGGTTGAGCAGTTCTTC
CDR3aa: CATSRGGRLLGVVEQFF

v_gene: TRBV29-1
d_gene: NA
abundance: NA
j_gene: TRBJ2-7
CDR3nt: TGCAGCGTTGAAGCACCCCTGCTGGGGACCAGGTACGAGCAGTACTTC
CDR3aa: CSVEAPLLGTRYEQYF

v_gene: TRBV27
d_gene: NA
abundance: few
j_gene: TRBJ1-2
CDR3nt: TGTGCCAGCAGTTTCCTAGGGTCTCTTGGCTACACCTTC
CDR3aa: CASSFLGSLGYTF

v_gene: TRBV7-9
d_gene: NA
abundance: few
j_gene: TRBJ2-3
CDR3nt: TGTGCCAGCAGCTTGCCATCGGGCAGATCTAGCACAGATACGCAGTATTTT
CDR3aa: CASSLPSGRSSTDTQYF

v_gene: TRBV25-1
d_gene: TRBD2
abundance: NA
j_gene: TRBJ2-1
CDR3nt: TGTGCCAGCAAGGGCAGGGGTGGGCTAGCGGGAGAGCCATCCTACAATGAGCAGTTCTTC
CDR3aa: CASKGRGGLAGEPSYNEQFF

v_gene: TRBV3-1
d_gene: TRBD1
abundance: NA
j_gene: TRBJ2-1
CDR3nt: TGTGCCAGCAGCCAAGTGGGGACAGTTGGTGAGCAGTTCTTC
CDR3aa: CASSQVGTVGEQFF

v_gene: TRBV13
d_gene: TRBD2
abundance: few
j_gene: TRBJ2-3
CDR3nt: TGTGCCAGCAGCCCACGCCCGTTCCTAGCGGGGGACACAGATACGCAGTATTTT
CDR3aa: CASSPRPFLAGDTDTQYF

v_gene: TRBV12-3/TRBV12-4
d_gene: NA
abundance: many
j_gene: TRBJ2-5
CDR3nt: TGTGCCAGCAGTTGGAGGGAAGAGACCCAGTACTTC
CDR3aa: CASSWREETQYF

v_gene: TRBV4-2
d_gene: NA
abundance: few
j_gene: TRBJ2-1
CDR3nt: TGTGCCAGCGGAAAATCGGGGTACAATGAGCAGTTCTTC
CDR3aa: CASGKSGYNEQFF

v_gene: TRBV4-1
d_gene: TRBD1
abundance: once
j_gene: TRBJ2-7
CDR3nt: TGCGCCAGCGGCCAAGACCCCGGACAGGTCCGATACTACGAGCAGTACTTC
CDR3aa: CASGQDPGQVRYYEQYF

v_gene: TRBV14
d_gene: TRBD2
abundance: NA
j_gene: TRBJ2-7
CDR3nt: TGTGCCAGCAGCCAAAAAGCGGGGAACTCCTACGAGCAGTACTTC
CDR3aa: CASSQKAGNSYEQYF

v_gene: TRBV28
d_gene: TRBD1
abundance: NA
j_gene: TRBJ1-4
CDR3nt: TGTGCCAGCAGTTTATCCGGGACAGGGAAACTGTTTTTT
CDR3aa: CASSLSGTGKLFF

v_gene: TRBV6-5
d_gene: NA
abundance: once
j_gene: TRBJ1-1
CDR3nt: TGTGCCGGCAGTTACTCTCCAGGGGTGAACACTGAAGCTTTCTTT
CDR3aa: CAGSYSPGVNTEAFF

v_gene: TRBV20-1
d_gene: NA
abundance: few
j_gene: TRBJ1-2
CDR3nt: TGCAGTGCTAGATATGGGGGAGGCTATGGCTACACCTTC
CDR3aa: CSARYGGGYGYTF

v_gene: TRBV29-1
d_gene: NA
abundance: many
j_gene: TRBJ2-4
CDR3nt: TGCAGCGTTGAGCTACTGGGGACGGCGATAACCAAAAACATTCAGTACTTC
CDR3aa: CSVELLGTAITKNIQYF

v_gene: TRBV2
d_gene: NA
abundance: NA
j_gene: TRBJ1-2
CDR3nt: TGTGCCAGCAGTGAATTTCAGGGAGACTATGGCTACACCTTC
CDR3aa: CASSEFQGDYGYTF

v_gene: TRBV7-9
d_gene: NA
abundance: NA
j_gene: TRBJ2-2
CDR3nt: TGTGCCACTTCGCCCCCCAACAGGGCGGGCACCGGGGAGCTGTTTTTT
CDR3aa: CATSPPNRAGTGELFF

v_gene: TRBV20-1
d_gene: NA
abundance: NA
j_gene: TRBJ1-1
CDR3nt: TGCAGTGCTATTGGGACAAGGGCAAACACTGAAGCTTTCTTT
CDR3aa: CSAIGTRANTEAFF

v_gene: TRBV5-1
d_gene: NA
abundance: NA
j_gene: TRBJ1-1
CDR3nt: TGCGCCAGCAGCTCGACGGGATCTATTAGGGGCACTGAAGCTTTCTTT
CDR3aa: CASSSTGSIRGTEAFF

v_gene: TRBV20-1
d_gene: TRBD2
abundance: NA
j_gene: TRBJ2-3
CDR3nt: TGCAGTGCTATCCAACCTAGCGGGAGAAAAGATACGCAGAATTTT
CDR3aa: CSAIQPSGRKDTQNF

v_gene: TRBV4-2
d_gene: NA
abundance: NA
j_gene: TRBJ1-4
CDR3nt: TGTGCCAGCAGCCAAGATCCAGGCGGCGAAAAACTGTTTTTT
CDR3aa: CASSQDPGGEKLFF

v_gene: TRBV4-2
d_gene: NA
abundance: NA
j_gene: TRBJ2-2
CDR3nt: TGTGCCAGCAGCGCATACAGGGAGGGGTTTACCGGGGAGCTGTTTTTT
CDR3aa: CASSAYREGFTGELFF

v_gene: TRBV7-9
d_gene: TRBD1
abundance: few
j_gene: TRBJ1-1
CDR3nt: TGTGCCAGCAGCCAGACAGGGGAGGACACTGAAGCTTTCTTT
CDR3aa: CASSQTGEDTEAFF

v_gene: TRBV27
d_gene: NA
abundance: few
j_gene: TRBJ1-2
CDR3nt: TGTGCCAGCAGTTATCGGGCAGGACATTCTTATGGCTACACCTTC
CDR3aa: CASSYRAGHSYGYTF

v_gene: TRBV20-1
d_gene: TRBD2
abundance: few
j_gene: TRBJ2-3
CDR3nt: TGCAGTGCTAGAGAAGCGGGAGGTACCACAGATACGCAGTATTTT
CDR3aa: CSAREAGGTTDTQYF

v_gene: TRBV5-1
d_gene: TRBD1
abundance: NA
j_gene: TRBJ1-6
CDR3nt: TGCGCCAGCAGCTTGGAACAGGGGCGGAATTCACCCCTCCACTTT
CDR3aa: CASSLEQGRNSPLHF

v_gene: TRBV9
d_gene: NA
abundance: NA
j_gene: TRBJ2-3
CDR3nt: TGTGCCAGCAGCCCCCAAGTAGCGGGCACAGATACGCAGTATTTT
CDR3aa: CASSPQVAGTDTQYF

v_gene: TRBV11-2
d_gene: TRBD1
abundance: few
j_gene: TRBJ1-4
CDR3nt: TGTGCCAGCAGCCTAAACAGGGGGCGGGGTAATGAAAAACTGTTTTTT
CDR3aa: CASSLNRGRGNEKLFF

v_gene: TRBV20-1
d_gene: NA
abundance: once
j_gene: TRBJ1-1
CDR3nt: TGCAGTGCAAGGGAGTACATGAACACTGAAGCTTTCTTT
CDR3aa: CSAREYMNTEAFF